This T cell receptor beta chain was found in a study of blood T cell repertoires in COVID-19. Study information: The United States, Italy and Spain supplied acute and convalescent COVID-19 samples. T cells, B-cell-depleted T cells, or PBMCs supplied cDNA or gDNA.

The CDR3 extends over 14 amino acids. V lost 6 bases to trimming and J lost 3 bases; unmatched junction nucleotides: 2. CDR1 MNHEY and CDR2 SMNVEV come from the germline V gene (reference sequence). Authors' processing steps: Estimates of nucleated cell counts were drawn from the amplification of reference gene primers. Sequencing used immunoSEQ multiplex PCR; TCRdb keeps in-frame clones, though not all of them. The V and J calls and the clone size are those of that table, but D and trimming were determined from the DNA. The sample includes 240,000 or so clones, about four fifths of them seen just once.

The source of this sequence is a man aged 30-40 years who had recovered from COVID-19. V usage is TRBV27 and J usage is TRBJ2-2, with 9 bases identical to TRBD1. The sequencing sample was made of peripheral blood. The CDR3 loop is CASSRDRDTGELFF. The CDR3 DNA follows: TGTGCCAGCAGCCGGGACAGGGACACCGGGGAGCTGTTTTTT.